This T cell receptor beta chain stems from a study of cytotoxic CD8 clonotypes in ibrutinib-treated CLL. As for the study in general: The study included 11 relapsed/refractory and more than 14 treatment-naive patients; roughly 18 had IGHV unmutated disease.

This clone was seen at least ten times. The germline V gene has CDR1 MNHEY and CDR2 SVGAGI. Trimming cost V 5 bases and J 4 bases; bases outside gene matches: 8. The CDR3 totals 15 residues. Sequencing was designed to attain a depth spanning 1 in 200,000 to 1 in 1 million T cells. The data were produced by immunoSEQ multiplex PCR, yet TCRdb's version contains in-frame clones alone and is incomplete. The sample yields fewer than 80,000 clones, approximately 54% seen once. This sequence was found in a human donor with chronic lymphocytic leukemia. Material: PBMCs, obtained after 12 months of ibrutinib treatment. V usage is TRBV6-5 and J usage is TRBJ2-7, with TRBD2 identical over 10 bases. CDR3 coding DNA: TGTGCCAGCAGTATCCGCCTAGCGGGAGATTACGAGCAGTACTTC. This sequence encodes CASSIRLAGDYEQYF.